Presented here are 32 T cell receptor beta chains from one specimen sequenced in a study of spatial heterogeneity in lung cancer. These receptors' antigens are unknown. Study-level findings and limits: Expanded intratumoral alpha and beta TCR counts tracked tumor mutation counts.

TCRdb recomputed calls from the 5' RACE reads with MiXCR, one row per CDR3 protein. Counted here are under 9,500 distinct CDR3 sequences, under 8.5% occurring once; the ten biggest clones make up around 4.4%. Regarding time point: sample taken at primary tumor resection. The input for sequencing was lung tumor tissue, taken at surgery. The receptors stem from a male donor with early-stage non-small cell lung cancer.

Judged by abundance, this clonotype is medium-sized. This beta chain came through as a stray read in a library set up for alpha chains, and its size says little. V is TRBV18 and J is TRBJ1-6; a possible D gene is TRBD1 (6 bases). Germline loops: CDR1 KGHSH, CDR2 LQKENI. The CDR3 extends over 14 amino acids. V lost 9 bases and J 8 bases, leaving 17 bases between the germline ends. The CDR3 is CASKTRQDDSPLHF. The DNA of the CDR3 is TGTGCCAGTAAAACTCGACAGGATGATTCACCCCTCCACTTT.

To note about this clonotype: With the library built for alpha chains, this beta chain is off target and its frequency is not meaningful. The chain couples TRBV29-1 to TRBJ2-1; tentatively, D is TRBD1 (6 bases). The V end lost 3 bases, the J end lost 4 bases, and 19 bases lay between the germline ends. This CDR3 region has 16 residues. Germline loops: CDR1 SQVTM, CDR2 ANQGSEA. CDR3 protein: CSVEATGTRAYNEQFF. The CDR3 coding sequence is TGCAGCGTTGAGGCCACAGGGACCCGGGCGTACAATGAGCAGTTCTTC.

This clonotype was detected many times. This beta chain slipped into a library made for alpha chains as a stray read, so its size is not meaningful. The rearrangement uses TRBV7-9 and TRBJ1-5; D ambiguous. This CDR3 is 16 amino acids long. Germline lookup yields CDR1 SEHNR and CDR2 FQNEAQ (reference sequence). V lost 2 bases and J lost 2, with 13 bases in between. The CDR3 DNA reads TGTGCCAGCAGCTTAACAAGCGGATTTGGCAATCAGCCCCAGCATTTT. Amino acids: CASSLTSGFGNQPQHF.

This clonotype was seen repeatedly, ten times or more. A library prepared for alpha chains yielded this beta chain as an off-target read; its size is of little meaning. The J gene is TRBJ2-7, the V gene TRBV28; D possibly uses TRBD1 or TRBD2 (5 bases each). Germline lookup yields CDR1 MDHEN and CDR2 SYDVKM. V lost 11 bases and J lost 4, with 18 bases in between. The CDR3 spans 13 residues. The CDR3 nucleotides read TGTGCCCACGGGACGACGGGATCGTACGAGCAGTACTTC. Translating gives CAHGTTGSYEQYF. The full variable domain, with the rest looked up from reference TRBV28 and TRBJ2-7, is DVKVTQSSRYLVKRTGEKVFLECVQDMDHENMFWYRQDPGLGLRLIYFSYDVKMKEKGDIPEGYSVSREKKERFSLILESASTNQTSMYLCAHGTTGSYEQYFGPGTRLTVT.

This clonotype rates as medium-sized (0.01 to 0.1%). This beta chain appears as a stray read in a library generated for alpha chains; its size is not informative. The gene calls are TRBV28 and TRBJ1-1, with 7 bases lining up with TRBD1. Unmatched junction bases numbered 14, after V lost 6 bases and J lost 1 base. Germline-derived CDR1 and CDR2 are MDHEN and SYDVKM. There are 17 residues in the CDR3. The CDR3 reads CASSPRQGGLGNTEAFF. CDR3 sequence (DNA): TGTGCCAGCAGCCCTAGACAGGGAGGGTTGGGGAACACTGAAGCTTTCTTT.

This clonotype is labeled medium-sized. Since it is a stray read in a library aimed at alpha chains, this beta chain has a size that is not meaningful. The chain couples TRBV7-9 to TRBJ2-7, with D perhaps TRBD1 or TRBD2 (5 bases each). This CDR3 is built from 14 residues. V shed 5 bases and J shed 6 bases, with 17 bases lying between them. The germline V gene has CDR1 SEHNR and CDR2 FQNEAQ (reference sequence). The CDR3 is CASSLQGPPGEQYF. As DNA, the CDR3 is TGTGCCAGCAGCCTTCAGGGACCCCCGGGCGAGCAGTACTTC.

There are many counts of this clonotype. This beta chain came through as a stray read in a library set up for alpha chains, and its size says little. CDR3 DNA sequence: TGTGCCAGCCTGGGACAGGGGTCGGACAATGAGCAGTTCTTC. Amino acids: CASLGQGSDNEQFF. The chain is built from TRBV6-1 and TRBJ2-1; 10 bases are shared with TRBD1. The CDR3 is 14 amino acids. Germline CDR1 MNHNS, CDR2 SASEGT. The junction had 6 bases not matched to a gene; V was cut back by 8 bases and J by 5 bases.

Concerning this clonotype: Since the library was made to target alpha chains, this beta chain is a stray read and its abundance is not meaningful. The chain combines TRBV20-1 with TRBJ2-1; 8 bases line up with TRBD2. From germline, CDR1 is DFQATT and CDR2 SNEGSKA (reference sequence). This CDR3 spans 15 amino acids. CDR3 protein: CRGPLGREEGDEQFF. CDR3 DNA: TGCAGAGGCCCCCTAGGGCGGGAGGAGGGGGATGAGCAGTTCTTC.

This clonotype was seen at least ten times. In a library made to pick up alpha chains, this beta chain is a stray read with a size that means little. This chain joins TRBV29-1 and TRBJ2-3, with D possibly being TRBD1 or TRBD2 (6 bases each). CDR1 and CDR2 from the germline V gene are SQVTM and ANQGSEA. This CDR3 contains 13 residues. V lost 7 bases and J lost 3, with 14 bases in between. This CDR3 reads CSGDTGGTDTQYF. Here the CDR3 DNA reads TGCAGCGGGGACACCGGAGGGACAGATACGCAGTATTTT.

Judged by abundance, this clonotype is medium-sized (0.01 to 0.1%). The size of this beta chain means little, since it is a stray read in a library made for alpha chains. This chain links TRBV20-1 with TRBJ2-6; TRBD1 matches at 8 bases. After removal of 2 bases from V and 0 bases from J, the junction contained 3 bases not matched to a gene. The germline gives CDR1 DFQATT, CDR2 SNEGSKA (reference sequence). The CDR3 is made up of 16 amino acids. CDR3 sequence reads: CSARQGASSGANVLTF. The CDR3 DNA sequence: TGCAGTGCTAGACAGGGGGCAAGCTCTGGGGCCAACGTCCTGACTTTC.

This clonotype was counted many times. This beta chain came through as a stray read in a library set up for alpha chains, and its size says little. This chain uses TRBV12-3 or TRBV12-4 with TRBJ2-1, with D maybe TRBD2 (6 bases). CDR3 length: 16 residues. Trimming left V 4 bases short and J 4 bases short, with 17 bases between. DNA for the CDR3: TGTGCCAGCAGTTCTACTGGGACTCCCTCTTACAATGAGCAGTTCTTC. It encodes CASSSTGTPSYNEQFF.

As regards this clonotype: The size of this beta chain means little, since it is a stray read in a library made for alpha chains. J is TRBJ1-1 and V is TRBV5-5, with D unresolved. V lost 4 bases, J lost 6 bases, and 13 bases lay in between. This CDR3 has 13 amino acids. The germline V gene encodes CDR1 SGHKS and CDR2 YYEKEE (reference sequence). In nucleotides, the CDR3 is TGTGCCAGCAGCATCGACATCTCGGCTGAAGCTTTCTTT. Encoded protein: CASSIDISAEAFF. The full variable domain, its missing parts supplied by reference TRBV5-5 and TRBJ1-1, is DAGVTQSPTHLIKTRGQQVTLRCSPISGHKSVSWYQQVLGQGPQFIFQYYEKEERGRGNFPDRFSARQFPNYSSELNVNALLLGDSALYLCASSIDISAEAFFGQGTRLTVV.

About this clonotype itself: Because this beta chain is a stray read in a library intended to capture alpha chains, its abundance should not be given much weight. CDR3 amino acids: CASSRSGITGELFF. DNA for the CDR3: TGTGCCAGCAGCCGGAGCGGCATCACCGGGGAGCTGTTTTTT. The chain has TRBV7-2 and TRBJ2-2; D perhaps matches TRBD2 (5 bases). The V gene's germline CDR1 is SGHTA and CDR2 FQGNSA. V was trimmed by 5 bases and J by 4 bases, leaving 11 bases between them. The CDR3 sequence is 14 residues long.

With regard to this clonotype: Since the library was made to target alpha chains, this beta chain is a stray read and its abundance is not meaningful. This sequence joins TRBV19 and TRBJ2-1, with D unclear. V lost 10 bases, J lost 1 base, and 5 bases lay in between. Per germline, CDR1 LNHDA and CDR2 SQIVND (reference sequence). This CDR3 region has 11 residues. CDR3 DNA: TGTGCCACCACATCCTACAATGAGCAGTTCTTC. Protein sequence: CATTSYNEQFF.

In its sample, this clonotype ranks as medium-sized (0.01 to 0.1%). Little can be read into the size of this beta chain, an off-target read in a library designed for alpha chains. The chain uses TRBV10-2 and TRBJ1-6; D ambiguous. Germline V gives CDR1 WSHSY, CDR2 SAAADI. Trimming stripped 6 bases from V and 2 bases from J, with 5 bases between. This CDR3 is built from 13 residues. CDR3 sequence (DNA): TGCGCCAGCAGGGGTCCCTATAATTCACCCCTCCACTTT. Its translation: CASRGPYNSPLHF.

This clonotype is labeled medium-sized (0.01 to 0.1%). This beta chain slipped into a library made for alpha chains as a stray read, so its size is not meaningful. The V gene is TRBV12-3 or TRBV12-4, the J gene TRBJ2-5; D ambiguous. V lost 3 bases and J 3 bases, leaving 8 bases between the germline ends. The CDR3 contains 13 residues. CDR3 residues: CASSFGSKETQYF. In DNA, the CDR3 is TGTGCCAGCAGTTTCGGGTCAAAAGAGACCCAGTACTTC.

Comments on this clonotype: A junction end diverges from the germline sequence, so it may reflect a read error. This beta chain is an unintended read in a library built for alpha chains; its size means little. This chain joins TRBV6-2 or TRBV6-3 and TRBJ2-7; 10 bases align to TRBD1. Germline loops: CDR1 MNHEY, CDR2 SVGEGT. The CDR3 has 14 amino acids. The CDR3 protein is CAGSDGTGAYEQYF. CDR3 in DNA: TGTGCCGGCAGTGACGGGACAGGGGCCTACGAGCAGTACTTC.

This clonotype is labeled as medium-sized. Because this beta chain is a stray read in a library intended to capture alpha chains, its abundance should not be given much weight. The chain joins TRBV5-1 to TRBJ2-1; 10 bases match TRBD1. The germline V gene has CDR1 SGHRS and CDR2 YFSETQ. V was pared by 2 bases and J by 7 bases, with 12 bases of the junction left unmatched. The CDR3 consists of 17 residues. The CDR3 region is CASSLNPVGQGYNEQFF. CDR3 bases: TGCGCCAGCAGCTTAAACCCGGTGGGACAGGGGTATAATGAGCAGTTCTTC.

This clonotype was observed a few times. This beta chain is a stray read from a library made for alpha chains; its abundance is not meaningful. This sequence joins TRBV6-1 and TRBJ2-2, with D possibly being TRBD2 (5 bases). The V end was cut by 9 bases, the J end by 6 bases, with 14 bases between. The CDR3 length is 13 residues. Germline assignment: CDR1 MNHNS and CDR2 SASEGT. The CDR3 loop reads CASKPGSAGELFF. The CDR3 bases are TGTGCCAGTAAGCCGGGGAGCGCCGGGGAGCTGTTTTTT.

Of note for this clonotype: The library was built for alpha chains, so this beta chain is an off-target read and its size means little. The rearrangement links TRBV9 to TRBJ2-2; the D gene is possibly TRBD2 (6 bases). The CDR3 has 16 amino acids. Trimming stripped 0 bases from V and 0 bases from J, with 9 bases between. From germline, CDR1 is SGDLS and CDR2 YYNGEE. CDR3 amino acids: CASSVGRLANTGELFF. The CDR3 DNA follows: TGTGCCAGCAGCGTAGGGAGACTAGCGAACACCGGGGAGCTGTTTTTT. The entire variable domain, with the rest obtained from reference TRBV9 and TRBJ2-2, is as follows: DSGVTQTPKHLITATGQRVTLRCSPRSGDLSVYWYQQSLDQGLQFLIQYYNGEERAKGNILERFSAQQFPDLHSELNLSSLELGDSALYFCASSVGRLANTGELFFGEGSRLTVL.

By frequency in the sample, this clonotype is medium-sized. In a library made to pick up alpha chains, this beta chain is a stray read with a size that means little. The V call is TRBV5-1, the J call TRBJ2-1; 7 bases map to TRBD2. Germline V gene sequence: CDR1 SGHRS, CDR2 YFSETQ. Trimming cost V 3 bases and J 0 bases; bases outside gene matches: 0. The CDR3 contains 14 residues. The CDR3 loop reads CASSSSGSYNEQFF. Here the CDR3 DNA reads TGCGCCAGCAGCTCTAGCGGCTCCTACAATGAGCAGTTCTTC.

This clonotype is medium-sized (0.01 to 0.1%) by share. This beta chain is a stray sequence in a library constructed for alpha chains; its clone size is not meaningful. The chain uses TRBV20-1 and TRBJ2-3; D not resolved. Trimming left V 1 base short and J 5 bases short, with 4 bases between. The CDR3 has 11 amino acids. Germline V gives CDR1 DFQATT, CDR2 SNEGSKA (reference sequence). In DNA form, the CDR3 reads TGCAGTGCTAGAGGCGTAGATACGCAGTATTTT. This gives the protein CSARGVDTQYF.

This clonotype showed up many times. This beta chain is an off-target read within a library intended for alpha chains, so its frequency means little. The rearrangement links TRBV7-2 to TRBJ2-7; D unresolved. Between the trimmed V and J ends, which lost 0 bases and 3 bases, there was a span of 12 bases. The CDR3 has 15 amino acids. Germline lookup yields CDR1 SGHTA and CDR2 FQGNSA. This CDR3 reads CASSLAAAASYEQYF. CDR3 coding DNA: TGTGCCAGCAGCTTAGCGGCTGCGGCCAGCTACGAGCAGTACTTC. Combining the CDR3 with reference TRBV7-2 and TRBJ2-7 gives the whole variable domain GAGVSQSPSNKVTEKGKDVELRCDPISGHTALYWYRQSLGQGLEFLIYFQGNSAPDKSGLPSDRFSAERTGGSVSTLTIQRTQQEDSAVYLCASSLAAAASYEQYFGPGTRLTVT.

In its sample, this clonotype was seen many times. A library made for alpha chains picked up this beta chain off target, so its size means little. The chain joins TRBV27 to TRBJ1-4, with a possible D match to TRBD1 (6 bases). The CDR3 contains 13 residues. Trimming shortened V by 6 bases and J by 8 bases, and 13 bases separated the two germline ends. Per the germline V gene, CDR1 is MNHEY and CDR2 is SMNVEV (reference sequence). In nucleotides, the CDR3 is TGTGCCAGCAGGTTCCAGGGGTTAGAAAAACTGTTTTTT. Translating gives CASRFQGLEKLFF. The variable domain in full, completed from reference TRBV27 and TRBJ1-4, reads EAQVTQNPRYLITVTGKKLTVTCSQNMNHEYMSWYRQDPGLGLRQIYYSMNVEVTDKGDVPEGYKVSRKEKRNFPLILESPSPNQTSLYFCASRFQGLEKLFFGSGTQLSVL.

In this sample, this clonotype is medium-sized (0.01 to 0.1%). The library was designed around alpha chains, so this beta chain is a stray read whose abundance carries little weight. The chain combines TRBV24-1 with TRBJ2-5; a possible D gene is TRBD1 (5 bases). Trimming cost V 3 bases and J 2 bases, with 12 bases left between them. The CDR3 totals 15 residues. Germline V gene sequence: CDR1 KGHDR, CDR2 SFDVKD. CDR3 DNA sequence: TGTGCCACCAGTGATGCCACAGGAGATCAAGAGACCCAGTACTTC. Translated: CATSDATGDQETQYF.

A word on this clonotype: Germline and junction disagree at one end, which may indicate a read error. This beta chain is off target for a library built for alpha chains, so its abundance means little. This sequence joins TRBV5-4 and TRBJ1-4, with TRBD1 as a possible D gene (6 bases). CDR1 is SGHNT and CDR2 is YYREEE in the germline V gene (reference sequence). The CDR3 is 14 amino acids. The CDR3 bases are TGTGTCAGCAGCGCGGACAGATATAATGAAAAACTGTTTTTT. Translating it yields CVSSADRYNEKLFF.

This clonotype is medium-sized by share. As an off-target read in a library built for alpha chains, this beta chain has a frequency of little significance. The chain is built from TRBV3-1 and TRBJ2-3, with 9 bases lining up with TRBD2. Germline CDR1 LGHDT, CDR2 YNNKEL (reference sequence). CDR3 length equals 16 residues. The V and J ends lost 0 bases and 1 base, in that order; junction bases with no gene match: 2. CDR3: CASSQDWTSGTDTQYF. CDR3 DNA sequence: TGTGCCAGCAGCCAAGATTGGACTAGCGGCACAGATACGCAGTATTTT.

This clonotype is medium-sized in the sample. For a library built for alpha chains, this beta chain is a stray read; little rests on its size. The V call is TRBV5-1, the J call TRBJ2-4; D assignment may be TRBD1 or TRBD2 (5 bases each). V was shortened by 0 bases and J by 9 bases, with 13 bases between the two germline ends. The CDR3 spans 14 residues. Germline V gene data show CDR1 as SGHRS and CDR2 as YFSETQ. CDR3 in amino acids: CASSLAGADGIQYF. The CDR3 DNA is TGCGCCAGCAGCTTGGCCGGGGCCGATGGCATTCAGTACTTC.

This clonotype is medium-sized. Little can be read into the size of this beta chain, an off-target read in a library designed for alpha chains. The CDR3 region is CSARELVVGTDTQYF. In DNA, the CDR3 is TGCAGTGCTAGAGAACTTGTTGTGGGCACAGATACGCAGTATTTT. The rearrangement uses TRBV20-1 and TRBJ2-3, with D uncertain. The CDR3 runs to 15 residues. Germline lookup yields CDR1 DFQATT and CDR2 SNEGSKA (reference sequence). Trimming took off 0 bases at V and 1 base at J, with 11 bases between the two ends.

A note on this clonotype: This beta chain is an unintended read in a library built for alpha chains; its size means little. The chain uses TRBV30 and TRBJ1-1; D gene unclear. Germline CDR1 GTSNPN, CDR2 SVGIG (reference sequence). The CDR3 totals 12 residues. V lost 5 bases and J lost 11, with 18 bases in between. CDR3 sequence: CAWASWSPVAFF. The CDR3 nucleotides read TGTGCCTGGGCCAGCTGGAGCCCCGTGGCTTTCTTT.

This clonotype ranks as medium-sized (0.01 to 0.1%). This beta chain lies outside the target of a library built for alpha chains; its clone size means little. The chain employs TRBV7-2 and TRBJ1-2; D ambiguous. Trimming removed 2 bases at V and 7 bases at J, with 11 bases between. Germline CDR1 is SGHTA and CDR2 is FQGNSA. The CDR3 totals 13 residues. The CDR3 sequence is CASSLPGRSGYTF. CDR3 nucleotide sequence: TGTGCCAGCAGCTTACCGGGAAGGTCTGGCTACACCTTC.

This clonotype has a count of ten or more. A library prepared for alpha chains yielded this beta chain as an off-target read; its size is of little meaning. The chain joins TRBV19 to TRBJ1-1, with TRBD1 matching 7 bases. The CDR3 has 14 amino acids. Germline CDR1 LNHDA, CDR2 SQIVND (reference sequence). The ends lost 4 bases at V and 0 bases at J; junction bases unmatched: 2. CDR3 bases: TGTGCCAGTAGTACCGGACAGGTGAACACTGAAGCTTTCTTT. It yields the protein CASSTGQVNTEAFF.